This T cell receptor (beta chain) was documented in a study of blood T cell repertoires in COVID-19. Study in general: T cells, B-cell-depleted T cells, or PBMCs supplied cDNA or gDNA.

The study drew participants aged about 18 to 95 years from some 24 US areas. Participants' reported clinical history set cohort assignment. This CDR3 spans 13 amino acids. The germline V gene has CDR1 KGHDR and CDR2 SFDVKD. The V gene lost 5 bases and the J gene lost 6 bases, with 11 bases spanning the gap. Of note for this clone: The sample contains more than one DNA sequence encoding this CDR3.

Per the study methods: By means of reference gene primer amplification, nucleated cell counts were estimated. Clones were sequenced by immunoSEQ multiplex PCR, and TCRdb holds only the in-frame ones, with some missing. The DNA gave D and trimming, while V, J and clone size come from that table. The data show about 180,000 clones, with about 90% seen just once and less than 1.5% held by the top ten. The TCR comes from a human donor with acute COVID-19. The donor label of this sample is uncertain. The rearrangement joins TRBV24-1 to TRBJ2-3; a weak D match, TRBD2 (6 bases). The sample taken for sequencing was PBMCs or T cells enriched from blood (not recorded which). CDR3 in DNA: TGTGCCACCAGTGGCGGGGCGGGCGATACGCAGTATTTT. The encoded protein is CATSGGAGDTQYF.